The rows below give T cell receptor beta chains drawn from one sample of a study of cytomegalovirus exposure and HLA in healthy donors. Here immunoSEQ multiplex PCR was the method, and the copy in TCRdb shows in-frame clones only, minus some. The profile shows some 180,000 clones, around 77% of them singletons. Sample: PBMCs. These receptors all come from a man younger than 45 in good health and CMV-seronegative. CDR3s include the opening cysteine and the closing phenylalanine or tryptophan. The D gene is left open where the match is weak. Clone size appears in some rows only: once, few, many, or a class for an expanded clone.

v_call,d_call,clone_size,j_call,cdr3_aa,cdr3_nt
TRBV27,TRBD2,NA,TRBJ2-7,CASSFGSGSDEQYF,TGTGCCAGCAGTTTTGGTAGCGGGAGCGACGAGCAGTACTTC
TRBV7-3,NA,NA,TRBJ2-1,CASSLIRSSYNEQFF,TGTGCCAGCAGCTTAATCCGGAGCTCCTACAATGAGCAGTTCTTC
TRBV1,NA,once,TRBJ2-5,CTSSHSGRMIGETQYF,TGCACCAGCAGCCATAGCGGGAGAATGATAGGAGAGACCCAGTACTTC
TRBV2,NA,NA,TRBJ2-1,CAGGQLNGNEQFF,TGTGCCGGAGGACAGCTTAATGGGAATGAGCAGTTCTTC
TRBV29-1,TRBD2,NA,TRBJ2-2,CSVDVGRGGSFPGELFF,TGCAGCGTTGACGTAGGGAGGGGAGGGTCTTTTCCCGGGGAGCTGTTTTTT
TRBV18,NA,few,TRBJ2-5,CASSLDFGEETQYF,TGTGCCAGCTCACTGGACTTCGGGGAAGAGACCCAGTACTTC
TRBV7-6,NA,NA,TRBJ1-1,CASSPEPRAGTEAFF,TGTGCCAGCAGCCCCGAACCACGGGCGGGGACTGAAGCTTTCTTT
TRBV5-1,NA,NA,TRBJ1-1,CASGSALRGNYAEAFF,TGCGCCAGCGGTTCCGCACTGCGGGGAAATTACGCTGAAGCTTTCTTT
TRBV5-1,NA,NA,TRBJ1-6,CASSLGWELNSPLHF,TGCGCCAGCAGCTTGGGGTGGGAGTTAAATTCACCCCTCCACTTT
TRBV6-1,NA,few,TRBJ2-3,CASSGLSDTDTQYF,TGTGCCAGCAGTGGCCTCAGTGACACAGATACGCAGTATTTT
TRBV10-1,TRBD2,NA,TRBJ2-1,CASSEGGASGRNEQFF,TGCGCCAGCAGTGAGGGGGGGGCTAGCGGGAGGAATGAGCAGTTCTTC
TRBV5-1,NA,NA,TRBJ2-3,CASSLPADTQYF,TGCGCCAGCAGCTTGCCAGCAGATACGCAGTATTTT
TRBV14,NA,NA,TRBJ2-1,CASSQVRLSSYNEQFF,TGTGCCAGCAGCCAAGTACGCCTCAGCTCCTACAATGAGCAGTTCTTC
TRBV4-1,TRBD1,NA,TRBJ2-5,CASSHDPGQQETQYF,TGCGCCAGCAGCCATGATCCGGGACAGCAAGAGACCCAGTACTTC
TRBV6-1,NA,NA,TRBJ1-5,CASSDRVHQPQHF,TGTGCCAGCAGTGACAGGGTCCATCAGCCCCAGCATTTT
TRBV5-1,TRBD2,NA,TRBJ2-3,CASSPHPGLAGGTDTQYF,TGCGCCAGCAGCCCACACCCGGGACTAGCGGGAGGCACAGATACGCAGTATTTT
TRBV7-2,NA,NA,TRBJ2-7,CASSASTYEQYF,TGTGCCAGCAGCGCCAGTACCTACGAGCAGTACTTC
TRBV11-2,TRBD2,few,TRBJ2-7,CASSLTTSSGRSSYEQYF,TGTGCCAGCAGTTTAACCACGTCTAGCGGGCGTAGCTCCTACGAGCAGTACTTC
TRBV5-4,TRBD2,NA,TRBJ2-2,CASSPGGLAGGTGELFF,TGTGCCAGCAGCCCAGGAGGGCTAGCGGGAGGGACCGGGGAGCTGTTTTTT
TRBV7-8,NA,NA,TRBJ1-1,CASSLGRAASRMNTEAFF,TGTGCCAGCAGCTTAGGCAGGGCCGCATCCCGGATGAACACTGAAGCTTTCTTT
TRBV6-1,TRBD1,few,TRBJ2-6,CASSEWYRGTSGANVLTF,TGTGCCAGCAGTGAATGGTACAGGGGTACCTCTGGGGCCAACGTCCTGACTTTC
TRBV7-6,NA,NA,TRBJ1-1,CASSQSARNTEAFF,TGTGCCAGCAGCCAAAGCGCGAGGAACACTGAAGCTTTCTTT
TRBV5-1,TRBD2,NA,TRBJ2-1,CASRISGTSYNEQFF,TGCGCCAGCCGCATTAGCGGGACCTCCTACAATGAGCAGTTCTTC
TRBV19,TRBD2,once,TRBJ2-3,CASSIPSGGITDTQYF,TGTGCCAGTAGTATACCTAGCGGGGGAATCACAGATACGCAGTATTTT
TRBV7-3,TRBD2,NA,TRBJ2-5,CASSLAGGPGETQYF,TGTGCCAGCAGCTTAGCGGGAGGGCCGGGAGAGACCCAGTACTTC
TRBV7-9,TRBD1,NA,TRBJ2-7,CASSPTPGQGVYEQYF,TGTGCCAGCAGCCCAACTCCGGGACAGGGGGTCTACGAGCAGTACTTC
TRBV9,NA,NA,TRBJ1-5,CASSVDGRTNQPQHF,TGTGCCAGCAGCGTAGATGGGAGAACTAATCAGCCCCAGCATTTT
TRBV27,TRBD1,NA,TRBJ1-1,CASSEGQGAWRFEAFF,TGTGCCAGCAGTGAAGGACAGGGGGCATGGCGTTTTGAAGCTTTCTTT
TRBV15,TRBD2,few,TRBJ2-7,CATSRDLSPSGNYEQYF,TGTGCCACCAGCAGAGATCTGAGTCCTAGCGGGAATTACGAGCAGTACTTC
TRBV28,NA,few,TRBJ2-7,CASSNGGMREQYF,TGTGCCAGCAGTAATGGCGGGATGAGGGAGCAGTACTTC
TRBV5-6,NA,NA,TRBJ1-4,CASSLQGRQTNEKLFF,TGTGCCAGCAGCCTACAGGGAAGACAGACTAATGAAAAACTGTTTTTT
TRBV6-1,NA,NA,TRBJ1-2,CASSEGRWSLLGGYTF,TGTGCCAGCAGTGAGGGGCGGTGGAGTCTCCTGGGGGGCTACACCTTC
TRBV27,NA,few,TRBJ2-7,CASSGSFSSYEQYF,TGTGCCAGCAGTGGCAGTTTCAGCTCCTACGAGCAGTACTTC
TRBV29-1,TRBD1,NA,TRBJ1-1,CSVLGRQGPTEAFF,TGCAGCGTTTTAGGAAGACAGGGCCCCACTGAAGCTTTCTTT
TRBV28,NA,NA,TRBJ2-1,CASSRDWGDEQFF,TGTGCCAGCAGTAGGGATTGGGGCGATGAGCAGTTCTTC
TRBV28,TRBD2,few,TRBJ2-1,CASSLWWREGLSYNEQFF,TGTGCCAGCAGTTTGTGGTGGCGGGAGGGCCTATCGTACAATGAGCAGTTCTTC
TRBV10-3,TRBD1,NA,TRBJ2-7,CAISETGQGANEQYF,TGTGCCATCAGTGAGACGGGACAGGGGGCTAACGAGCAGTACTTC
TRBV28,TRBD2,NA,TRBJ2-5,CASSLEAGVLKTQYF,TGTGCCAGCAGTTTAGAAGCGGGAGTCCTAAAGACCCAGTACTTC
TRBV4-1,NA,NA,TRBJ2-5,CASSPGVVGSVETQYF,TGCGCCAGCAGCCCAGGGGTTGTAGGGAGTGTGGAGACCCAGTACTTC
TRBV4-1,NA,NA,TRBJ1-1,CASSQEGPPGRTEAFF,TGCGCCAGCAGCCAAGAAGGCCCGCCGGGGAGGACTGAAGCTTTCTTT
TRBV6-5,NA,NA,TRBJ2-7,CASSYSGGTYEQYF,TGTGCCAGCAGTTACTCGGGGGGAACCTACGAGCAGTACTTC
TRBV29-1,TRBD2,NA,TRBJ2-7,CSVGEREISQYF,TGCAGCGTGGGAGAGCGGGAGATTTCGCAGTACTTC
TRBV9,NA,NA,TRBJ1-5,CASSVGQTNQPQHF,TGTGCCAGCAGCGTAGGACAGACTAATCAGCCCCAGCATTTT
TRBV6-4,NA,once,TRBJ2-1,CASSDSAGSYNEQFF,TGTGCCAGCAGTGACTCGGCGGGATCCTACAATGAGCAGTTCTTC
TRBV28,TRBD2,NA,TRBJ2-7,CASSLSSSGSYEQYF,TGTGCCAGCAGTTTATCTTCTAGCGGGAGTTACGAGCAGTACTTC
TRBV6-1,NA,few,TRBJ1-3,CASSEVEGNTIYF,TGTGCCAGCAGTGAAGTGGAGGGAAACACCATATATTTT
TRBV6-1,TRBD2,NA,TRBJ2-7,CASSPQGAGVYEQYF,TGTGCCAGCAGTCCCCAAGGCGCGGGGGTTTACGAGCAGTACTTC
TRBV28,TRBD1,NA,TRBJ1-2,CASSLRQGVGYGYTF,TGTGCCAGCAGTTTGAGACAGGGGGTAGGGTATGGCTACACCTTC
TRBV9,NA,NA,TRBJ2-5,CASSVGQTGETQYF,TGTGCCAGCAGCGTAGGCCAGACTGGCGAGACCCAGTACTTC
TRBV6-5,TRBD2,NA,TRBJ2-7,CASSPAGSNEQYF,TGTGCCAGCAGCCCAGCGGGATCGAACGAGCAGTACTTC
TRBV7-9,NA,NA,TRBJ1-6,CASSPSYNSPLHF,TGTGCCAGCAGCCCGTCCTATAATTCACCCCTCCACTTT
TRBV7-3,TRBD1,NA,TRBJ2-7,CASSSGTGVYEQYF,TGTGCCAGCAGCTCCGGGACAGGGGTTTACGAGCAGTACTTC
TRBV6-5,NA,NA,TRBJ1-1,CASSYTRWSTEAFF,TGTGCCAGCAGTTACACTCGGTGGAGCACTGAAGCTTTCTTT
TRBV29-1,NA,NA,TRBJ2-7,CSVRGLAYEQYF,TGCAGCGTGCGCGGACTGGCCTACGAGCAGTACTTC
TRBV5-8,TRBD2,NA,TRBJ2-3,CASSLVVLAGGLRGTDTQYF,TGTGCCAGCAGCTTGGTAGTGTTAGCGGGAGGGCTGCGGGGCACAGATACGCAGTATTTT
TRBV28,TRBD1,NA,TRBJ1-1,CASRDRQGAKEPEAFF,TGTGCCAGCAGGGACCGACAGGGGGCGAAGGAACCTGAAGCTTTCTTT
TRBV6-6,TRBD1,NA,TRBJ1-5,CASSLGQAQPQHF,TGTGCCAGCAGCCTGGGACAGGCACAGCCCCAGCATTTT
TRBV11-3,NA,once,TRBJ2-2,CASSFGRNTGELFF,TGTGCCAGCAGCTTCGGGAGGAACACCGGGGAGCTGTTTTTT
TRBV18,TRBD1,NA,TRBJ1-6,CASSPGTGTSPLHF,TGTGCCAGCTCCCCCGGGACAGGGACGTCACCCCTCCACTTT
TRBV28,TRBD1,NA,TRBJ1-5,CASRGTGGTYSNQTQHF,TGTGCCAGCAGGGGGACAGGGGGGACATATAGCAATCAGACCCAGCATTTT